What follows describes a single T cell receptor (beta chain). Its antigen remains unidentified. This CDR3 region has 19 residues. Germline V gene lookup returns CDR1 SGHDN and CDR2 FVKESK. The V end was cut by 0 bases, the J end by 2 bases, with 20 bases between. The sample comes from a study of identical twins. Each donor was a healthy Caucasian. Template switching added a universal primer binding site, and final cDNA carried unique molecular identifiers. TCRdb processed the 5' RACE reads anew with MiXCR; each CDR3 protein has one entry. This sample yields 650,000 to 800,000 distinct CDR3 sequences, of which 8.5% to 9.5% are seen a single time; 0.75% to 1% belongs to the top ten. Whole-study findings and limits: Beta clonotypes that were abundant in cord blood contained fewer insertions, a pattern absent from memory repertoires.

Separately, the same data were catalogued under a study of yellow fever vaccine responses in identical twins. That report notes: Twins' vaccine T cell responses reportedly seemed partly convergent and partly personalized.

The V call is TRBV14, the J call TRBJ2-4, with D tentatively TRBD2 (7 bases). The TCR comes from a woman younger than 35 in good health. Source material: PBMCs. The CDR3: CASSQDSRGAGGTKNIQYF. The CDR3, as DNA: TGTGCCAGCAGCCAAGATAGCCGGGGGGCTGGCGGAACCAAAAACATTCAGTACTTC.